This T cell receptor (beta chain) was obtained from a study of blood T cell repertoires in COVID-19. This CDR3 is 18 amino acids long. Germline V lookup: CDR1 MNHEY, CDR2 SMNVEV (reference sequence). The V gene end was trimmed by 7 bases and the J gene end by 1 base; junction bases not matched to a gene: 13. Repertoires were generated with immunoSEQ multiplex PCR, while TCRdb's copy carries only in-frame clones and drops some. This table holds roughly 190,000 clones, around nine tenths found once. This clone appeared once. The material sequenced was peripheral blood. The sequence derives from a man in his 70s with acute or convalescent COVID-19. This chain uses TRBV27 with TRBJ2-3; TRBD2 agrees at 11 bases. The DNA for the CDR3 is TGTGCCAGCACCCAACCCGCACTAGCGGGAGTTGGCACAGATACGCAGTATTTT. Amino acids: CASTQPALAGVGTDTQYF.